Listed below are T cell receptor beta chains from one sample, sequenced in a study of T cells after yellow fever vaccination. TCRdb reanalysed the 5' RACE reads using MiXCR and keeps one entry per CDR3 protein. Here the sample spans around 590,000 distinct CDR3 sequences, more than 9% being singletons. The specimen was PBMCs, collected on the day of the yellow fever booster vaccination. The receptors originated from a man between 25 and 39 years old who received the YFV17D yellow fever vaccine. Each CDR3 is given with its conserved first and last residue. The D gene is left open where the match is weak. Some rows have no size entry. The others give once, few or many, or a class for an expanded clone.

v_call	j_call	d_call	clone_size	cdr3_aa	cdr3_nt
TRBV3-1	TRBJ1-4	NA	many	CASRPAGRTNEKLFF	TGTGCCAGCAGGCCGGCAGGGAGAACTAATGAAAAACTGTTTTTT
TRBV6-2/TRBV6-3	TRBJ2-5	TRBD2	NA	CASRGLGGFLETQYF	TGTGCCAGCAGGGGTTTGGGAGGGTTTCTTGAGACCCAGTACTTC
TRBV5-1	TRBJ2-1	NA	many	CASSLGPPEGQFF	TGCGCCAGCAGCTTGGGCCCGCCGGAGGGGCAGTTCTTC
TRBV24-1	TRBJ2-5	NA	NA	CATSEGRFALTPSETQYF	TGTGCCACCAGTGAGGGACGGTTCGCCTTAACCCCATCCGAGACCCAGTACTTC
TRBV6-2/TRBV6-3	TRBJ2-7	NA	NA	CASSYGRQVNYEQYF	TGTGCCAGCAGTTACGGTCGGCAAGTTAACTACGAGCAGTACTTC
TRBV11-2	TRBJ2-7	NA	few	CASSLAFLRTPYEQYF	TGTGCCAGCAGCTTAGCATTTTTGAGGACACCCTACGAGCAGTACTTC
TRBV29-1	TRBJ2-2	TRBD2	few	CSVGGGTSNTGELFF	TGCAGCGTTGGGGGAGGGACTTCGAACACCGGGGAGCTGTTTTTT
TRBV2	TRBJ2-2	NA	NA	CASGATNTGELFF	TGTGCCAGCGGGGCAACGAACACCGGGGAGCTGTTTTTT
TRBV5-1	TRBJ2-1	NA	NA	CASSLTEQFF	TGCGCCAGCAGCTTGACTGAGCAGTTCTTC
TRBV7-2	TRBJ2-5	TRBD2	few	CASSFLRGGEAQYF	TGTGCCAGCAGCTTCCTCCGTGGGGGGGAGGCCCAGTACTTC
TRBV25-1	TRBJ1-2	NA	NA	CASSSSGYGYTF	TGTGCCAGCAGTTCCTCGGGCTATGGCTACACCTTC
TRBV11-2	TRBJ2-7	NA	NA	CASSLPNPYEQYF	TGTGCCAGCAGCTTACCCAACCCCTACGAGCAGTACTTC
TRBV20-1	TRBJ2-7	TRBD1	few	CSANPDRGVDEQYF	TGCAGTGCGAACCCGGACAGGGGTGTTGACGAGCAGTACTTC
TRBV2	TRBJ2-1	NA	few	CASSNQGSEQFF	TGTGCCAGCAGTAACCAGGGCTCTGAGCAGTTCTTC
TRBV20-1	TRBJ1-2	NA	NA	CSARDRGSNNYGYTF	TGCAGTGCTAGAGATCGAGGGTCAAATAACTATGGCTACACCTTC
TRBV20-1	TRBJ2-2	TRBD2	few	CSARARTSGKYEELFF	TGCAGTGCTAGAGCTAGGACTAGCGGGAAGTATGAGGAGCTGTTTTTT
TRBV6-1	TRBJ1-1	NA	few	CASSMGEMNTEAFF	TGTGCCAGCAGCATGGGGGAAATGAACACTGAAGCTTTCTTT
TRBV20-1	TRBJ2-7	NA	NA	CSATGTFSYEQYF	TGCAGTGCTACGGGGACCTTCTCCTACGAGCAGTACTTC
TRBV20-1	TRBJ2-3	NA	NA	CSADGNPTITADTQYF	TGCAGTGCTGACGGGAACCCAACCATCACGGCAGATACGCAGTATTTT
TRBV4-3	TRBJ2-6	TRBD1	many	CASSQQLAGTGATGANVLTF	TGCGCCAGCAGCCAACAACTCGCCGGGACAGGAGCGACTGGGGCCAACGTCCTGACTTTC
TRBV6-2/TRBV6-3	TRBJ1-6	NA	NA	CASRGQSNSPLHF	TGTGCCAGCAGAGGACAGTCGAATTCACCCCTCCACTTT
TRBV20-1	TRBJ2-3	TRBD2	NA	CSAQDPGSGRRDTQYF	TGCAGTGCCCAGGACCCGGGGAGCGGGAGGAGAGATACGCAGTATTTT
TRBV29-1	TRBJ2-1	NA	many	CSVEDPLFHEQFF	TGCAGCGTTGAAGATCCGCTATTCCATGAGCAGTTCTTC
TRBV27	TRBJ1-2	NA	few	CATSPLGGDYGYTF	TGTGCCACCAGTCCCCTCGGGGGCGACTATGGCTACACCTTC
TRBV4-3	TRBJ2-1	TRBD2	few	CASSSRTSGTSYNEQFF	TGCGCCAGCAGCTCTCGGACTAGCGGAACCTCCTACAATGAGCAGTTCTTC
TRBV11-3	TRBJ2-1	TRBD2	few	CASSSPGTSPAEQFF	TGTGCCAGCAGCTCGCCCGGGACTAGCCCCGCTGAGCAGTTCTTC
TRBV6-1	TRBJ1-3	TRBD1	NA	CASSLDRGQTGNTIYF	TGTGCCAGCAGCCTAGACAGGGGCCAAACTGGAAACACCATATATTTT
TRBV29-1	TRBJ1-2	NA	few	CSVERSGHNDYGYTF	TGCAGCGTTGAACGATCCGGTCACAACGACTATGGCTACACCTTC
TRBV19	TRBJ2-7	NA	few	CASSIVGGALSEQYF	TGTGCCAGTAGTATAGTAGGGGGGGCTCTAAGCGAGCAGTACTTC